This T cell receptor beta chain was retrieved from a study of technical replicates of blood from a handful of donors. The data were produced by immunoSEQ multiplex PCR, yet TCRdb's version contains in-frame clones alone and is incomplete. The sample holds fewer than 85,000 clones, 90% to 95% seen once. This TCR derives from a human donor in good health. Some clones in this sample may be carry-over from other donors' samples. Sequencing was done on a sample of PBMCs.

Written as DNA, the CDR3 is TGTGCCAGCAGCCCCGCGGGGGTGGGCACTGAAGCTTTCTTT. Translation: CASSPAGVGTEAFF. The rearrangement joins TRBV7-2 to TRBJ1-1; the D gene is possibly TRBD1 (5 bases). From germline, CDR1 is SGHTA and CDR2 FQGNSA. The CDR3 extends over 14 amino acids. V was cut by 5 bases and J by 4 bases, with 14 bases left in between.